This entry is about one TCR beta chain. As yet, its antigen is unknown. Healthy donors had no documented immune events, such as infections, while sampled. The data stem from a study of identifying expanded T cells in peripheral blood. Findings and caveats of the study: Across healthy donors, higher total template counts meant significantly greater roughly 2-week count variance. Technical replicates showed around 1.3 changed clones; roughly two weeks around 15; four weeks 19.

Libraries were prepared by immunoSEQ multiplex PCR; TCRdb keeps only in-frame clonotypes and omits some of them. The sample consists of 120,000 or so clones, roughly 84% of them appearing once. This CDR3 is 15 amino acids long. V lost 2 bases and J lost 3; bases outside the gene matches: 5. CDR1 is SGHRS and CDR2 is YFSETQ in the germline V gene. This TCR came from a person between 18 and 75 years old in good health. The rearrangement joins TRBV5-1 to TRBJ2-7; 10 bases are a match to TRBD2. The sequenced material came from blood. The CDR3 here is CASSFLAGAFYEQYF. DNA for the CDR3: TGCGCCAGCAGCTTTCTAGCGGGGGCCTTCTACGAGCAGTACTTC.